This entry is about one T cell receptor beta chain. The antigen remains undetermined. The data originate from a study of T cell repertoires in cytomegalovirus infection. At the level of the study: Public TCR beta signatures were indicative of both CMV infection and a matching HLA type.

CDR3 length equals 13 residues. Trimming cost V 10 bases and J 3 bases; bases outside gene matches: 5. Study outcomes and limitations: Of the TCR beta families, the public ones yielded a cumulative frequency that identified carriers of CMV plus the relevant HLA. There were HLA-C-restricted CMV-specific TCR beta clonotypes dominating the ex vivo response.

TCRdb itself ran the reads through MiXCR, one entry per CDR3 protein. The sample has hundreds of thousands of distinct CDR3 sequences, approximately 10% seen once. The clonotype originates from a human donor in good health (CMV status not recorded). Some clones in this sample may be carry-over from other donors' samples. Material for sequencing was PBMCs. V and J are TRBV12-3 or TRBV12-4 and TRBJ1-4, with 7 positions matching TRBD1. The DNA of the CDR3 is TGTGCCATAAAAGGGGGCCCTAATGAAAAACTGTTTTTT. It encodes CAIKGGPNEKLFF.